This entry features one T cell receptor (beta chain) sequence. What it binds is unknown. Other DNA sequences of this sample code for an identical CDR3. This specimen belongs to a study of CD8+ T cells in alopecia areata. Looking at the study overall: Patients took tofacitinib for 6 to 18 months, followed by 6 drug-free months.

Findings and caveats of the study: On tofacitinib, scalp and blood still held many of the expanded lesional clones.

RNA extraction and reverse transcription yielded cDNA as sequencing template. Some clones are missing from TCRdb's copy, which holds only in-frame ones; the method was immunoSEQ multiplex PCR. The sample has about 110,000 clones, roughly three fifths seen once; the top ten hold 9% to 15%. Germline V gives CDR1 MNHNS, CDR2 SASEGT. CDR3 size: 15 residues. V shed 1 base and J shed 0 bases, with 7 bases lying between them. As for treatment: oral pan-JAK inhibitor, 5-10 mg twice daily. The chain joins TRBV6-1 to TRBJ2-1; tentatively, D is TRBD1 or TRBD2 (5 bases each). This clonotype was obtained from a human donor with alopecia areata. The sample here was CD8+ T cells sorted from blood, taken at week 24, from a patient treated with tofacitinib. The CDR3 is CASSEGGSSYNEQFF. The CDR3 nucleotides read TGTGCCAGCAGTGAAGGGGGGAGCTCCTACAATGAGCAGTTCTTC.